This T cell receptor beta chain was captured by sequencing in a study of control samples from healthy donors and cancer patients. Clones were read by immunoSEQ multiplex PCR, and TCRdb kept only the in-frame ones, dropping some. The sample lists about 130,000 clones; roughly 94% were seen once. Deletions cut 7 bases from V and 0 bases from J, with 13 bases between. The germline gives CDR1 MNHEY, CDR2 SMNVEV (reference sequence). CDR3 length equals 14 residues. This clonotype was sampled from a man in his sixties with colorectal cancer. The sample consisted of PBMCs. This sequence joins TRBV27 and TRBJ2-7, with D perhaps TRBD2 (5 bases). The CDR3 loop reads CASNSAGVSYEQYF. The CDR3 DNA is TGTGCCAGCAATTCAGCCGGGGTCTCCTACGAGCAGTACTTC.